The clone carrying this TCR beta chain was recorded at least ten times. Authors' analysis steps: Nucleated cell number was recorded as an estimate derived from reference gene primer amplification. Profiled with immunoSEQ multiplex PCR; TCRdb holds only in-frame clones, not every one. The V and J calls and clone size are taken from that table; D and trimming were inferred from the DNA. The data show around 150,000 clones, approximately 88% seen once. The V and J ends lost 4 bases and 6 bases, in that order; junction bases with no gene match: 15. The CDR3 is made up of 18 amino acids. The germline V gene has CDR1 KGHDR and CDR2 SFDVKD. The source of the sample is a study of blood T cell repertoires in COVID-19. As for the study in general: The origin of the acute and convalescent COVID-19 samples was the United States, Italy and Spain. From T cells, B-cell-depleted T cells, or PBMCs came the material, which was cDNA or gDNA.

The clonotype comes from a man in his sixties or seventies with acute or convalescent COVID-19. The rearrangement links TRBV24-1 to TRBJ2-1; TRBD2 aligns across 9 bases. Source material: peripheral blood. The CDR3 region is CATSEGTSRHYTTNEQFF. The CDR3 DNA follows: TGTGCCACCAGTGAAGGGACTAGCAGACACTACACTACCAATGAGCAGTTCTTC.